A selection of T cell receptor beta chains follows, all from one sample in a study of untreated major depressive disorder. The method was immunoSEQ multiplex PCR; TCRdb's version includes in-frame clones alone and lacks a portion of them. Among 23,000 or so clones listed, about 89% were seen once. The sequencing sample was made of CD4+ T cells from PBMCs. The receptors come from a woman aged 25 to 39 with major depressive disorder. The CDR3 runs from the conserved cysteine through the conserved F or W. A D gene is named only where the DNA matches it firmly. Expanded clones are given a class, and other clones once, few, many or no size at all.

J | length | size | V | D | DNA | CDR3
TRBJ1-4 | 13 | NA | TRBV4-3 | TRBD1 | TGCGCCAGCAGCCAAGACAGGGACAGAAAACTGTTTTTT | CASSQDRDRKLFF
TRBJ1-2 | 12 | NA | TRBV18 | NA | TGTGCCAGCTCACCACAGGGAAATGGCTACACCTTC | CASSPQGNGYTF
TRBJ1-3 | 11 | NA | TRBV5-6 | NA | TGTGCCAGCAGCTTCAGGGACACCATATATTTT | CASSFRDTIYF
TRBJ2-7 | 13 | NA | TRBV7-8 | NA | TGTGCCAGCAGCTTAATGATAAGTTACGAGCAGTACTTC | CASSLMISYEQYF
TRBJ2-7 | 13 | NA | TRBV11-3 | NA | TGTGCCAGCAGCTTAGGTGGGCACTACGAGCAGTACTTC | CASSLGGHYEQYF
TRBJ2-5 | 15 | NA | TRBV6-1 | NA | TGTGCCAGCAGCCGAAATGTCGGACCAATTGGGACCCAGTACTTC | CASSRNVGPIGTQYF
TRBJ2-7 | 15 | NA | TRBV5-1 | NA | TGCGCCAGCAGCTTCGAGGCGGGACCCCCCTACGAGCAGTACTTC | CASSFEAGPPYEQYF
TRBJ2-1 | 17 | NA | TRBV19 | TRBD2 | TGTGCCAGTAGTCCCCGCGGGGAGGGTGTGCGGCGGAATGAGCAGTTCTTC | CASSPRGEGVRRNEQFF
TRBJ1-1 | 13 | NA | TRBV2 | NA | TGTGCCAGCAGTGATAATTCGGTCACTGAAGCTTTCTTT | CASSDNSVTEAFF
TRBJ2-5 | 14 | NA | TRBV5-6 | NA | TGTGCCAGCAGCTTGGCCTGGCAGCGGGAGACCCAGTACTTC | CASSLAWQRETQYF
TRBJ2-1 | 12 | NA | TRBV6-1 | NA | TGTGCCAGCAGTGAGAGGGTAGGTGAGCAGTTCTTC | CASSERVGEQFF
TRBJ1-1 | 15 | NA | TRBV2 | NA | TGTGCCAGCAGTGAAGCGACAGGTAGCCACACTGAAGCTTTCTTT | CASSEATGSHTEAFF
TRBJ1-2 | 13 | few | TRBV7-9 | NA | TGTGCCAGCAGCTTTGGGGGGTTGGATGGCTACACCTTC | CASSFGGLDGYTF
TRBJ2-3 | 15 | NA | TRBV5-4 | TRBD2 | TGTGCCAGCAGCCGACCGACTAGCGGGGGAGATACGCAGTATTTT | CASSRPTSGGDTQYF
TRBJ1-5 | 15 | NA | TRBV28 | NA | TGTGCCAGCAGTTTTGACCGTGGTAGCAATCAGCCCCAGCATTTT | CASSFDRGSNQPQHF
TRBJ2-7 | 17 | NA | TRBV7-8 | NA | TGTGCCAGCAGCCCCCCTAGGCGGTTTAAGGGGTCCTACGAGCAGTACTTC | CASSPPRRFKGSYEQYF
TRBJ1-2 | 14 | NA | TRBV7-9 | NA | TGTGCCAGCAGCCGACGACAGACTAACTATGGCTACACCTTC | CASSRRQTNYGYTF
TRBJ2-3 | 14 | NA | TRBV6-6 | TRBD1 | TGTGCCAGCAGCCCCCGGGACAGAACAGATACGCAGTATTTT | CASSPRDRTDTQYF
TRBJ2-5 | 15 | NA | TRBV9 | TRBD2 | TGTGCCAGCAGCGTAGAGGGGGGACTAGGCGAGACCCAGTACTTC | CASSVEGGLGETQYF
TRBJ2-7 | 14 | NA | TRBV7-2 | NA | TGTGCCAGCAGCTTAAGGGGCCCCACCTACGAGCAGTACTTC | CASSLRGPTYEQYF
TRBJ2-5 | 12 | NA | TRBV6-6 | NA | TGTGCCAGCAGTTCCACCCAAGAGACCCAGTACTTC | CASSSTQETQYF
TRBJ2-5 | 17 | NA | TRBV18 | TRBD1 | TGTGCCAGCTCACCCCAGCTCCGGGACAGAGGACAAGAGACCCAGTACTTC | CASSPQLRDRGQETQYF
TRBJ1-2 | 13 | NA | TRBV19 | TRBD1 | TGTGCCAGTAGCCGGGACAGTAACTATGGCTACACCTTC | CASSRDSNYGYTF
TRBJ2-5 | 13 | NA | TRBV7-9 | NA | TGTGCCAGCAGCTTAGGTCTGGGGGAGACCCAGTACTTC | CASSLGLGETQYF
TRBJ2-1 | 16 | NA | TRBV11-3 | TRBD2 | TGTGCCAGCAGCCGACTAGCGGGGGGCTCCTACAATGAGCAGTTCTTC | CASSRLAGGSYNEQFF
TRBJ2-1 | 13 | NA | TRBV9 | NA | TGTGCCAGCAGCCAGACAGAGTACAATGAGCAGTTCTTC | CASSQTEYNEQFF
TRBJ1-2 | 14 | NA | TRBV10-3 | TRBD1 | TGTGCCACACGGGACAGGGGATCAAACTATGGCTACACCTTC | CATRDRGSNYGYTF
TRBJ2-5 | 14 | few | TRBV4-1 | TRBD2 | TGCGCCAGCAGCCTATCGGCGGGAGAAGAGACCCAGTACTTC | CASSLSAGEETQYF
TRBJ2-3 | 16 | once | TRBV7-2 | NA | TGTGCCAGCAGCCCCCCCGGTGGTAGCAGCACAGATACGCAGTATTTT | CASSPPGGSSTDTQYF
TRBJ2-3 | 16 | NA | TRBV7-9 | TRBD2 | TGTGCCAGCAGCTGGACTAGCGCGACAAACACAGATACGCAGTATTTT | CASSWTSATNTDTQYF
TRBJ2-1 | 13 | NA | TRBV29-1 | TRBD1 | TGCAGCGTTGTGGCAGGGGGCAAAAATGAGCAGTTCTTC | CSVVAGGKNEQFF
TRBJ1-5 | 12 | NA | TRBV28 | NA | TGTGCCAGCAGTGGGGGGACAAAGCCCCAGCATTTT | CASSGGTKPQHF
TRBJ2-5 | 13 | NA | TRBV2 | TRBD2 | TGTGCCAGCACCGGACTAGCGGGAGAGACCCAGTACTTC | CASTGLAGETQYF
TRBJ2-3 | 14 | NA | TRBV29-1 | NA | TGCAGCGTCCAAGTAGGGGGTTCCACAGATACGCAGTATTTT | CSVQVGGSTDTQYF
TRBJ2-2 | 13 | NA | TRBV29-1 | NA | TGCAGCGGAGGGCAAAAGGTCGGCGGGGAGCTGTTTTTT | CSGGQKVGGELFF
TRBJ2-3 | 16 | once | TRBV27 | TRBD2 | TGTGCCAGCAGCCCCCGACTAGCGGGGGGGGGAGATACGCAGTATTTT | CASSPRLAGGGDTQYF
TRBJ1-5 | 14 | few | TRBV2 | NA | TGTGCCAGCAGTGAATGGCGTACCAATCAGCCCCAGCATTTT | CASSEWRTNQPQHF
TRBJ2-7 | 16 | NA | TRBV11-1 | NA | TGTGCCAGCAGCTTAGCCACCGGGACGGCCACCTACGAGCAGTACTTC | CASSLATGTATYEQYF
TRBJ2-1 | 14 | NA | TRBV5-1 | TRBD1 | TGCGCCAGCAGCTTGGGGGACAGAGGCAATGAGCAGTTCTTC | CASSLGDRGNEQFF
TRBJ2-7 | 19 | NA | TRBV23-1 | TRBD2 | TGCGCCAGCAGTCAACAGGGCCAAGCGACTAGCGGGGGGATTTACGAGCAGTACTTC | CASSQQGQATSGGIYEQYF
TRBJ1-3 | 14 | NA | TRBV12-5 | NA | TGTGCTAGTGGTTTGGATTCGGGGAGAAACACCATATATTTT | CASGLDSGRNTIYF
TRBJ1-5 | 17 | few | TRBV6-1 | TRBD1 | TGTGCCAGCAGTGAAGACTGGGGGTTAGGGGGCCGGCAGCCCCAGCATTTT | CASSEDWGLGGRQPQHF
TRBJ2-2 | 14 | NA | TRBV9 | NA | TGTGCCAGCACCTCAGATGGGAACACCGGGGAGCTGTTTTTT | CASTSDGNTGELFF
TRBJ1-1 | 13 | NA | TRBV5-1 | NA | TGCGCCAGCAGCTATTTGGGGGCCACTGAAGCTTTCTTT | CASSYLGATEAFF
TRBJ2-1 | 15 | once | TRBV28 | TRBD1 | TGTGCCAGCGCGTCGACAGGGGGCGCCCACAATGAGCAGTTCTTC | CASASTGGAHNEQFF
TRBJ2-3 | 15 | NA | TRBV15 | NA | TGTGCCACCAGCGTAACACGATCCAGCACAGATACGCAGTATTTT | CATSVTRSSTDTQYF
TRBJ1-3 | 14 | NA | TRBV5-4 | NA | TGTGCCAGCAGCTTGGACAGGGTAGGAAACACCATATATTTT | CASSLDRVGNTIYF
TRBJ2-3 | 12 | few | TRBV15 | NA | TGTGCCACCAGCAAAGGCACAGATACGCAGTATTTT | CATSKGTDTQYF
TRBJ2-7 | 17 | NA | TRBV19 | NA | TGTGCCAGTAGTATAGGACCGGGCTGGACATCCGTCTACGAGCAGTACTTC | CASSIGPGWTSVYEQYF
TRBJ1-4 | 15 | NA | TRBV9 | NA | TGTGCCAGCAGCACCCACGGGGGGACTAATGAAAAACTGTTTTTT | CASSTHGGTNEKLFF
TRBJ2-7 | 14 | NA | TRBV11-3 | TRBD2 | TGTGCCAGCAGCTTACCGGGACTAGCCTCCGAGCAGTACTTC | CASSLPGLASEQYF
TRBJ2-1 | 12 | NA | TRBV12-5 | TRBD2 | TGTGCTAGTGGCGGACTAGGGAGTGAGCAGTTCTTC | CASGGLGSEQFF
TRBJ2-3 | 13 | NA | TRBV5-6 | NA | TGTGCCAGCAGCTTTTTAGGGACAGATACGCAGTATTTT | CASSFLGTDTQYF